A single sample gave rise to the 14 T cell receptor beta chains below, sequenced in a study of T cell changes during pregnancy in multiple sclerosis. The data were produced by immunoSEQ multiplex PCR, yet TCRdb's version contains in-frame clones alone and is incomplete. The table has 55,000 to 80,000 clones, 85% to 95% seen once. Sequencing was performed on CD8+ T cells from peripheral blood mononuclear cells, taken in the second trimester of pregnancy. Receptors were obtained from a female donor with multiple sclerosis, enrolled in a pregnancy study.

The J gene is TRBJ2-3, the V gene TRBV25-1; 9 positions agree with TRBD1. The CDR3 is made up of 17 amino acids. Trimming cost V 2 bases and J 0 bases; bases outside gene matches: 6. Germline assignment: CDR1 MGHDK and CDR2 SYGVNS. CDR3 loop: CASSETGQGPSTDTQYF. CDR3 DNA sequence: TGTGCCAGCAGTGAAACGGGACAGGGCCCGAGCACAGATACGCAGTATTTT.

V is TRBV6-1 and J is TRBJ1-4; D perhaps matches TRBD1 (6 bases). Trimming took off 7 bases at V and 8 bases at J, with 17 bases between the two ends. This CDR3 spans 14 amino acids. From germline, CDR1 is MNHNS and CDR2 SASEGT. The CDR3 region has the DNA TGTGCCAGCAAAAGGGGACAACTCCAGGAAAAACTGTTTTTT. Its translation is CASKRGQLQEKLFF.

V usage is TRBV28 and J usage is TRBJ2-3, with 12 bases identical to TRBD2. The germline V gene has CDR1 MDHEN and CDR2 SYDVKM. Trimming removed 7 bases from V and 2 bases from J; junction bases left unmatched: 19. The CDR3 sequence is 20 residues long. CDR3 sequence (DNA): TGTGCCAGCACAACCTATGCGGTCGGTGCTAGCGGGAGGGCCACAGATACGCAGTATTTT. Its translation: CASTTYAVGASGRATDTQYF. Complete variable domain (other parts from reference TRBV28 and TRBJ2-3): DVKVTQSSRYLVKRTGEKVFLECVQDMDHENMFWYRQDPGLGLRLIYFSYDVKMKEKGDIPEGYSVSREKKERFSLILESASTNQTSMYLCASTTYAVGASGRATDTQYFGPGTRLTVL.

The V call is TRBV5-1, the J call TRBJ2-7; TRBD1 matches 11 bases. Germline CDR1 reads SGHRS; CDR2 reads YFSETQ. CDR3 length: 18 amino acids. Trimming took 2 bases from V and 3 from J; bases not matched to a gene: 13. As DNA, the CDR3 is TGCGCCAGCAGCTTACGGACAGGGGGCGCAGGAACCCACTACGAGCAGTACTTC. This codes for CASSLRTGGAGTHYEQYF.

J is TRBJ2-3 and V is TRBV7-9; TRBD2 aligns across 8 bases. Germline V gives CDR1 SEHNR, CDR2 FQNEAQ (reference sequence). Losses at the gene ends were 1 base for V and 0 bases for J; bases not matched to a gene: 3. The CDR3 is 16 amino acids. The CDR3 region has the DNA TGTGCCAGCAGCTTAGTAGCTAGCGGGAGCACAGATACGCAGTATTTT. Amino acid sequence: CASSLVASGSTDTQYF.

The genes are TRBV6-4 and TRBJ2-3; 10 positions match TRBD1. Germline lookup yields CDR1 MRHNA and CDR2 SNTAGT. With 8 bases clipped from V and 3 bases from J, the junction kept 5 bases outside the gene matches. This CDR3 has 14 amino acids. CDR3 coding DNA: TGTGCCAGCGGACAGGGGGGAGGTACAGATACGCAGTATTTT. Its translation is CASGQGGGTDTQYF.

The table lists this clone with a count of one. The chain carries TRBV30 and TRBJ2-2, with TRBD2 identical over 7 bases. This CDR3 is built from 14 residues. Losses at the gene ends were 5 bases for V and 5 bases for J; bases not matched to a gene: 8. Per the germline V gene, CDR1 is GTSNPN and CDR2 is SVGIG (reference sequence). The CDR3 protein is CAWGGEGGTGELFF. The CDR3 DNA reads as TGTGCCTGGGGGGGGGAGGGAGGAACCGGGGAGCTGTTTTTT.

In this sample, this clone turned up a few times. The genes are TRBV29-1 and TRBJ1-1; the D is unclear. From germline, CDR1 is SQVTM and CDR2 ANQGSEA. Trimming removed 5 bases at V and 4 bases at J, with 11 bases between. The CDR3 spans 12 residues. CDR3 residues: CSVLWSGTEAFF. The CDR3 bases are TGCAGCGTTTTATGGAGTGGCACTGAAGCTTTCTTT.

The gene calls are TRBV5-4 and TRBJ2-7; D may be TRBD1 (5 bases). Looked up from germline, CDR1 is SGHNT and CDR2 is YYREEE (reference sequence). V gave up 1 base and J gave up 3 bases, with 8 bases separating them. The CDR3 is 13 residues long. The CDR3 loop is CASSLWGNYEQYF. For the CDR3, the DNA is TGTGCCAGCAGCTTGTGGGGCAACTACGAGCAGTACTTC.

The chain joins TRBV5-1 to TRBJ2-7, with D unresolved. CDR1 and CDR2 (germline): SGHRS, YFSETQ. Trimming removed 0 bases at V and 3 bases at J, with 10 bases between. This CDR3 has 14 residues. CDR3 bases: TGCGCCAGCAGCTTGGCGGCCGGGTTCTACGAGCAGTACTTC. This sequence encodes CASSLAAGFYEQYF.

This rearrangement joins TRBV9 to TRBJ1-2, with 8 positions matching TRBD1. The CDR3 extends over 11 amino acids. The germline gives CDR1 SGDLS, CDR2 YYNGEE. V dropped 9 bases and J dropped 7; count of bases not matched to a gene: 5. The CDR3: CATQGAGGYTF. Written as DNA, the CDR3 is TGTGCCACTCAGGGGGCTGGTGGCTACACCTTC.

The chain couples TRBV6-6 to TRBJ1-3; the match to TRBD1 covers 7 bases. Germline trimming cut 0 bases from V and 3 bases from J; bases unmatched to any gene: 2. Per the germline V gene, CDR1 is MNHNY and CDR2 is SVGAGI (reference sequence). This CDR3 is 15 amino acids long. The CDR3 loop is CASSYSSGGGNTIYF. CDR3 DNA: TGTGCCAGCAGTTACTCGTCAGGGGGTGGAAACACCATATATTTT.

In this sample, this clone turned up once. The chain links TRBV6-6 to TRBJ1-4; 9 bases fit TRBD1. The CDR3 covers 12 residues. CDR1 MNHNY and CDR2 SVGAGI come from the germline V gene (reference sequence). The junction had 5 bases not matched to a gene; V was cut back by 4 bases and J by 14 bases. The CDR3, as DNA: TGTGCCAGCAGTTGGGGACAGGGTCAGCTGTTTTTT. It encodes CASSWGQGQLFF.

This chain links TRBV27 with TRBJ1-1; 8 bases are a match to TRBD1. Trimming removed 3 bases from V and 5 bases from J; junction bases left unmatched: 2. Germline V gene data show CDR1 as MNHEY and CDR2 as SMNVEV (reference sequence). The CDR3 contains 13 residues. The CDR3 region is CASSLDRVTEAFF. The CDR3, as DNA: TGTGCCAGCAGTTTGGACAGGGTGACTGAAGCTTTCTTT.